This T cell receptor (beta chain) stems from a study of human versus mouse CDR3 diversity and MHC coevolution. Across the study: immunoSEQ was reported to reach one in 200,000 T cells sensitivity.

Note on this clone: Antigen unknown.

Regarding the study as a whole: Human T cells underwent selection on more than five different MHC II alleles. The lowest clonal inequality scores came from two of three human donors.

Assay: immunoSEQ multiplex PCR; the TCRdb copy retains only in-frame clones and omits some. The sample consists of more than 55,000 clones, about 93% of them appearing once. Sorting isolated naive CD4 T cells lacking CD45RO and expressing CD62L. The V end was cut by 5 bases, the J end by 0 bases, with 5 bases between. The CDR3 runs 13 residues. Germline CDR1 SGHAT, CDR2 FQNNGV. The source of this sequence is a person aged 60 to 70 in good health. This chain links TRBV11-2 with TRBJ1-5; D remains ambiguous. The sequencing sample was made of naive CD4+ T cells from blood. Subset: CD45RO-negative CD62L-positive naive CD4 T cells. The CDR3 here is CASSPYSNQPQHF. The DNA for the CDR3 is TGTGCCAGCAGCCCTTATAGCAATCAGCCCCAGCATTTT.